This T cell receptor (beta chain) was obtained from a study of graft-versus-host responses after intestinal transplantation. Across the study: Isolated intestinal, liver-intestinal, or multivisceral transplants were what recipients had.

On this clone: The antigen remains undetermined.

This CDR3 comprises 14 residues. Deletions cut 7 bases from V and 1 base from J, with 11 bases between. In germline, CDR1 is MNHEY, CDR2 SVGAGI. Profiled with immunoSEQ multiplex PCR; TCRdb holds only in-frame clones, not every one. The sample carries about 9,600 clones, about 91% recorded once. Study results and caveats: High graft-versus-host to host-versus-graft T cell clonal ratios marked allografts of patients with graft-donor macrochimerism. There was an association between peak levels of circulating GvH clones and early post-transplant HvG declines.

The V call is TRBV6-5, the J call TRBJ2-1, with a weak D call TRBD1 (6 bases). Sequencing used PBMCs, obtained approximately 45 days after intestinal transplantation. The clonotype was recovered from a human patient who received an intestinal transplant, so some T cells may come from the graft donor. The CDR3 sequence is CASKKGVSYNEQFF. The CDR3 DNA sequence: TGTGCCAGCAAAAAGGGGGTTTCCTACAATGAGCAGTTCTTC.